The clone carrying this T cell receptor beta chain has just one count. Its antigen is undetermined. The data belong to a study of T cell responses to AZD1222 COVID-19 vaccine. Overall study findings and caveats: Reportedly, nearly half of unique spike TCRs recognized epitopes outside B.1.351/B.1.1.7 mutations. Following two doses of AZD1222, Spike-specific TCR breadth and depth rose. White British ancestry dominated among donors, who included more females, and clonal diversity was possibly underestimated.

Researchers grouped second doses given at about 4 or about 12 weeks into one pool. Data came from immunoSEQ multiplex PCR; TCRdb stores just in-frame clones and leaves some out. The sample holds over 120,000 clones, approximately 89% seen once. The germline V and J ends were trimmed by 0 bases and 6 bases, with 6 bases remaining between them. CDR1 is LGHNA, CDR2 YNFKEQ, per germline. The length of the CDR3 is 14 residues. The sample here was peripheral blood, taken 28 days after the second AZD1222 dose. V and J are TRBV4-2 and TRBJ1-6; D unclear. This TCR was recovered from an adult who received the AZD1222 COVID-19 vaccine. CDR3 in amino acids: CASSQDLSNSPLHF. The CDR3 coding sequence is TGTGCCAGCAGCCAAGATCTTAGTAATTCACCCCTCCACTTT.